Listed below are T cell receptor beta chains from one sample, sequenced in a study of patients and donors after allogeneic stem cell transplantation. Each CDR3 protein gets one entry after TCRdb re-called the RT-PCR reads with MiXCR. The table lists about 200,000 distinct CDR3 sequences, 40% to 45% of them singletons, with about 35% in the top ten. Sequencing was done on a sample of blood, either unsorted or a sorted T cell fraction (not recorded which). The receptors derive from a human donor who was either an allogeneic HSCT recipient or a stem cell or donor lymphocyte infusion donor (not recorded which). It is not recorded whose cells these are; they may come from a transplant donor. CDR3s include the opening cysteine and the closing phenylalanine or tryptophan. D genes are given only for firm matches. Size values are once, few and many counts, or a class for expanded clones, and some rows have none.

clone size: -; D gene: TRBD1; J gene: TRBJ1-1; V gene: TRBV15; CDR3 protein: CATSNDRDAFF; CDR3 DNA: TGTGCCACCAGCAACGACAGGGACGCTTTCTTT
clone size: -; D gene: TRBD2; J gene: TRBJ2-7; V gene: TRBV10-3; CDR3 protein: CAIRLTTSGSSYEQYF; CDR3 DNA: TGTGCCATCAGGCTAACGACTAGCGGGAGCTCCTACGAGCAGTACTTC
clone size: few; D gene: -; J gene: TRBJ2-3; V gene: TRBV6-5; CDR3 protein: CASSYKGQVTDTQYF; CDR3 DNA: TGTGCCAGCAGTTACAAGGGACAAGTCACAGATACGCAGTATTTT
clone size: -; D gene: TRBD1; J gene: TRBJ2-4; V gene: TRBV6-6; CDR3 protein: CASSFTGQGMGNIQYF; CDR3 DNA: TGTGCCAGCAGTTTTACTGGACAGGGGATGGGGAACATTCAGTACTTC
clone size: -; D gene: -; J gene: TRBJ1-1; V gene: TRBV9; CDR3 protein: CASSAMGGLNTEAFF; CDR3 DNA: TGTGCCAGCAGCGCCATGGGGGGATTGAACACTGAAGCTTTCTTT
clone size: -; D gene: TRBD2; J gene: TRBJ2-7; V gene: TRBV12-3/TRBV12-4; CDR3 protein: CASRYGLATSYEQYF; CDR3 DNA: TGTGCCAGCAGGTACGGACTAGCGACCTCCTACGAGCAGTACTTC
clone size: -; D gene: -; J gene: TRBJ1-1; V gene: TRBV20-1; CDR3 protein: CSAPQGPLTEAFF; CDR3 DNA: TGCAGTGCTCCCCAGGGGCCACTCACTGAAGCTTTCTTT
clone size: -; D gene: TRBD1; J gene: TRBJ2-2; V gene: TRBV9; CDR3 protein: CASSASDRARELFF; CDR3 DNA: TGTGCCAGCAGCGCCTCGGACAGGGCGAGGGAGCTGTTTTTT
clone size: few; D gene: TRBD1; J gene: TRBJ1-2; V gene: TRBV9; CDR3 protein: CASSLTGDAKGYTF; CDR3 DNA: TGTGCCAGCAGCCTCACAGGGGATGCGAAAGGCTACACCTTC
clone size: few; D gene: TRBD1; J gene: TRBJ1-1; V gene: TRBV6-2/TRBV6-3; CDR3 protein: CASRPTTGGRNTEAFF; CDR3 DNA: TGTGCCAGCAGACCGACGACAGGGGGTAGGAACACTGAAGCTTTCTTT
clone size: -; D gene: -; J gene: TRBJ2-7; V gene: TRBV29-1; CDR3 protein: CSARGLNGEQYF; CDR3 DNA: TGCAGCGCCCGGGGCCTAAACGGCGAGCAGTACTTC
clone size: once; D gene: TRBD2; J gene: TRBJ2-7; V gene: TRBV7-3; CDR3 protein: CASSLRTGGPYEQYF; CDR3 DNA: TGTGCCAGCAGCCTCCGTACGGGAGGGCCCTACGAGCAGTACTTC
clone size: few; D gene: TRBD1; J gene: TRBJ1-5; V gene: TRBV15; CDR3 protein: CATSAMRDRGQNQPQHF; CDR3 DNA: TGTGCCACCAGCGCCATGCGGGACAGGGGGCAAAATCAGCCCCAGCATTTT
clone size: few; D gene: -; J gene: TRBJ1-4; V gene: TRBV21-1; CDR3 protein: CASSHAAALGWAEKLFF; CDR3 DNA: TGTGCCAGCAGCCACGCCGCGGCTCTAGGGTGGGCTGAAAAACTGTTTTTT
clone size: -; D gene: -; J gene: TRBJ1-1; V gene: TRBV12-3/TRBV12-4; CDR3 protein: CASSSRTGKNTEAFF; CDR3 DNA: TGTGCCAGCAGTTCCCGAACAGGGAAGAACACTGAAGCTTTCTTT
clone size: -; D gene: -; J gene: TRBJ1-4; V gene: TRBV6-6; CDR3 protein: CASSFRTPGASNEKLFF; CDR3 DNA: TGTGCCAGCAGTTTCCGGACCCCTGGGGCGTCTAATGAAAAACTGTTTTTT
clone size: once; D gene: -; J gene: TRBJ2-1; V gene: TRBV4-2; CDR3 protein: CASSHEGYNEQFF; CDR3 DNA: TGTGCCAGCAGCCACGAGGGGTACAATGAGCAGTTCTTC
clone size: -; D gene: -; J gene: TRBJ2-3; V gene: TRBV29-1; CDR3 protein: CRGLTRPTDTQYF; CDR3 DNA: TGCAGGGGCCTGACTAGACCCACAGATACGCAGTATTTT
clone size: few; D gene: -; J gene: TRBJ2-7; V gene: TRBV12-3/TRBV12-4; CDR3 protein: CASSLGRPSSYEQYF; CDR3 DNA: TGTGCCAGCAGTTTGGGCCGCCCGAGCTCCTACGAGCAGTACTTC
clone size: -; D gene: -; J gene: TRBJ2-7; V gene: TRBV27; CDR3 protein: CASSSHGNSYEQYF; CDR3 DNA: TGTGCCAGCAGTTCCCACGGGAACTCCTACGAGCAGTACTTC
clone size: -; D gene: -; J gene: TRBJ2-3; V gene: TRBV6-5; CDR3 protein: CASSYRNLGLPDTQYF; CDR3 DNA: TGTGCCAGCAGTTACCGGAATTTGGGACTCCCAGATACGCAGTATTTT
clone size: few; D gene: -; J gene: TRBJ1-1; V gene: TRBV29-1; CDR3 protein: CSVDKGGGHTEAFF; CDR3 DNA: TGCAGCGTTGATAAGGGCGGAGGGCACACTGAAGCTTTCTTT
clone size: -; D gene: TRBD1; J gene: TRBJ1-3; V gene: TRBV6-5; CDR3 protein: CASSSQGVVYGNTIYF; CDR3 DNA: TGTGCCAGCAGTTCCCAGGGGGTCGTATATGGAAACACCATATATTTT
clone size: -; D gene: -; J gene: TRBJ1-1; V gene: TRBV10-3; CDR3 protein: CAISEGGLRTEAFF; CDR3 DNA: TGTGCCATCAGTGAGGGAGGGTTAAGGACTGAAGCTTTCTTT
clone size: few; D gene: TRBD1; J gene: TRBJ2-3; V gene: TRBV20-1; CDR3 protein: CSARRQGGDTQYF; CDR3 DNA: TGCAGTGCTAGAAGACAGGGTGGAGATACGCAGTATTTT